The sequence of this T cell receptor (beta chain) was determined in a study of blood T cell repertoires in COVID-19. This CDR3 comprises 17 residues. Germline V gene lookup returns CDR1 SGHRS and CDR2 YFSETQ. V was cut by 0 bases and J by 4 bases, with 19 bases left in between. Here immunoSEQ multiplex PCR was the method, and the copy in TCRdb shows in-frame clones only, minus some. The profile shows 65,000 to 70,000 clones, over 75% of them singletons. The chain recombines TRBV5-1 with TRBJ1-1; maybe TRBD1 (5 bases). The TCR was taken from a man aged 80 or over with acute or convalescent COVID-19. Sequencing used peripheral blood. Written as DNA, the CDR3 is TGCGCCAGCAGCTTGGGAGGAGGGGCGTTAGGAGTCACTGAAGCTTTCTTT. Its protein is CASSLGGGALGVTEAFF.